One sample yielded the 11 T cell receptor beta chains listed below, sequenced in a study of shared clonotypes between healthy human individuals (dated by TCRdb to 2018 to 2021). Libraries were built with the immunoSEQ multiplex PCR assay. Drawn from immuneACCESS, this table holds only the in-frame rearrangements with V and J called that TCRdb kept. Clones are partly lost; checked studies trace under half to an unresolved V gene and leave the rest unexplained. The sample table records hundreds of thousands of clones; roughly 70% of these occur just once. 1.7% of the sample is held by the ten biggest clonotypes. Sequencing was carried out using memory CD4+ T cells sorted from blood. In the paper's terms, the cell subset or site label means: CD45RA-negative fraction. These receptors all stem from a woman aged 25 to 45 in good health.

V gene TRBV28 combines with J gene TRBJ2-7; D may be TRBD2 (6 bases). Germline assignment: CDR1 MDHEN and CDR2 SYDVKM. The germline V and J ends were trimmed by 4 bases and 7 bases, with 23 bases remaining between them. The length of the CDR3 is 16 residues. This CDR3 is CASSSPGRGFLGEQYF. In DNA form, the CDR3 reads TGTGCCAGCAGTTCCCCCGGGCGGGGCTTCTTGGGGGAGCAGTACTTC. The whole variable domain, filled in from reference TRBV28 and TRBJ2-7, reads DVKVTQSSRYLVKRTGEKVFLECVQDMDHENMFWYRQDPGLGLRLIYFSYDVKMKEKGDIPEGYSVSREKKERFSLILESASTNQTSMYLCASSSPGRGFLGEQYFGPGTRLTVT.

The chain joins TRBV27 to TRBJ2-7; D is possibly TRBD2 (5 bases). Germline V gives CDR1 MNHEY, CDR2 SMNVEV (reference sequence). The CDR3 consists of 12 residues. Between the trimmed V and J ends, which lost 8 bases and 3 bases, there was a span of 11 bases. CDR3: CASFSASYEQYF. The CDR3 region has the DNA TGTGCCAGCTTTAGCGCAAGCTACGAGCAGTACTTC.

V and J are TRBV5-4 and TRBJ2-2; 9 nucleotides align to TRBD1. Per germline, CDR1 SGHNT and CDR2 YYREEE (reference sequence). With 4 bases clipped from V and 5 bases from J, the junction kept 9 bases outside the gene matches. The CDR3 is 16 residues long. CDR3 nucleotide sequence: TGTGCCAGCAGCCGCCCGGGACAGGGTGCAACCGGGGAGCTGTTTTTT. The encoded protein is CASSRPGQGATGELFF.

The table lists this clone with a count of one. The chain links TRBV29-1 to TRBJ2-2, with 11 bases fitting TRBD2. This CDR3 is 14 amino acids long. The trim removed 7 bases at V and 1 base at J, leaving 2 bases unmatched. Germline CDR1 SQVTM, CDR2 ANQGSEA. This chain's CDR3 is CSDGTSGNTGELFF. The CDR3 region has the DNA TGCAGCGACGGGACTAGCGGGAACACCGGGGAGCTGTTTTTT.

CDR3 amino acids: CASSLPATYEQYF. The CDR3 DNA follows: TGTGCCAGCAGTTTACCCGCAACCTACGAGCAGTACTTC. The rearrangement joins TRBV28 to TRBJ2-7; D is unclear. V lost 2 bases and J lost 2, with 7 bases in between. CDR3 length equals 13 residues. Germline CDR1 is MDHEN and CDR2 is SYDVKM.

The V call is TRBV7-3, the J call TRBJ2-3; no clear D gene. V dropped 2 bases and J dropped 2 bases, with 11 bases sitting between them. The CDR3 is 15 residues long. Germline CDR1 is SGHTA and CDR2 is FQGTGA. CDR3 amino acids: CASSLLGSNTDTQYF. In DNA, the CDR3 is TGTGCCAGCAGCTTATTGGGGTCCAACACAGATACGCAGTATTTT. Combining the CDR3 with reference TRBV7-3 and TRBJ2-3 gives the whole variable domain GAGVSQTPSNKVTEKGKYVELRCDPISGHTALYWYRQSLGQGPEFLIYFQGTGAADDSGLPNDRFFAVRPEGSVSTLKIQRTERGDSAVYLCASSLLGSNTDTQYFGPGTRLTVL.

This clone was counted many times. This chain joins TRBV28 and TRBJ2-5; tentative D call: TRBD1 (6 bases). The V gene's germline CDR1 is MDHEN and CDR2 SYDVKM. This CDR3 contains 14 residues. Trimming took off 6 bases at V and 0 bases at J, with 11 bases between the two ends. CDR3 in DNA: TGTGCCAGCAGGACGGGACACAACCAAGAGACCCAGTACTTC. Its translation is CASRTGHNQETQYF.

The rearrangement links TRBV27 to TRBJ1-1; possible D gene TRBD1, 5 bases. Germline-derived CDR1 and CDR2 are MNHEY and SMNVEV (reference sequence). The CDR3 is 13 amino acids. V lost 7 bases and J lost 5, with 14 bases in between. In DNA form, the CDR3 reads TGTGCCAGCACACGGGGCCAGTGGACTGAAGCTTTCTTT. Amino acid sequence: CASTRGQWTEAFF.

The CDR3 DNA sequence: TGTGCCAGCTCACCAGGAGCGGACAGAATGAACACTGAAGCTTTCTTT. Translated, it gives CASSPGADRMNTEAFF. The V call is TRBV18, the J call TRBJ1-1; possible D gene TRBD1, 6 bases. V was pared by 2 bases and J by 0 bases, with 13 bases between. Looked up from germline, CDR1 is KGHSH and CDR2 is LQKENI. This CDR3 contains 16 residues.

Worth noting for this clone: The same CDR3 is also encoded by other DNA sequences in this sample. V usage is TRBV28 and J usage is TRBJ1-2, with D unresolved. The length of the CDR3 is 12 residues. Germline assignment: CDR1 MDHEN and CDR2 SYDVKM. V was shortened by 4 bases and J by 4 bases, with 7 bases between the two germline ends. The CDR3 reads CASSSLGYGYTF. The DNA for the CDR3 is TGTGCCAGCAGTTCCTTAGGCTATGGCTACACCTTC.

In this sample, this clone turned up a few times. Other DNA sequences in the sample encode the same CDR3. J is TRBJ1-5 and V is TRBV2; possibly TRBD1 for D (5 bases). CDR3 size: 13 residues. Germline CDR1 SNHLY, CDR2 FYNNEI. V lost 6 bases to trimming and J lost 0 bases, with 6 bases between them. The CDR3 reads CASRTDSNQPQHF. The DNA for the CDR3 is TGTGCCAGCAGGACAGATAGCAATCAGCCCCAGCATTTT.